This T cell receptor beta chain was recovered during a study of metastatic and nonmetastatic thyroid tumors. Overall study context: Repertoire comparisons spanned blood and tumor or nodule tissue from malignant and benign thyroid patients. Study outcomes and limitations: Reports indicated that malignant thyroid tumors showed significantly higher TCR beta diversity than benign nodules did, in blood and tumor.

Thyroid surgery was preceded by no treatment in any patient. In the authors' methods: What underpinned the distant-metastasis classifier for papillary thyroid cancer was the set of CDR3 differences across clinicopathological groups. TCRdb re-processed the PCR reads through MiXCR. The V and J calls reflect TCRdb's pipeline rather than the authors' work. The sample consists of approximately 35,000 clones, around a third of them appearing once. About this clone: What it binds is not known.

V shed 4 bases and J shed 2 bases, with 12 bases lying between them. This CDR3 contains 14 residues. The germline CDR1 and CDR2 sequences are MDHEN and SYDVKM. The receptor comes from a female donor with papillary thyroid cancer or a benign thyroid nodule (not recorded which). Some clones in this sample may be carry-over from other donors' samples. The chain carries TRBV28 and TRBJ2-7, with D unresolved. Sequencing was done on a sample of tumor tissue. Here the CDR3 reads CASSSIVTAYEQYF. CDR3 nucleotides: TGTGCCAGCAGTTCAATCGTCACTGCCTACGAGCAGTACTTC.